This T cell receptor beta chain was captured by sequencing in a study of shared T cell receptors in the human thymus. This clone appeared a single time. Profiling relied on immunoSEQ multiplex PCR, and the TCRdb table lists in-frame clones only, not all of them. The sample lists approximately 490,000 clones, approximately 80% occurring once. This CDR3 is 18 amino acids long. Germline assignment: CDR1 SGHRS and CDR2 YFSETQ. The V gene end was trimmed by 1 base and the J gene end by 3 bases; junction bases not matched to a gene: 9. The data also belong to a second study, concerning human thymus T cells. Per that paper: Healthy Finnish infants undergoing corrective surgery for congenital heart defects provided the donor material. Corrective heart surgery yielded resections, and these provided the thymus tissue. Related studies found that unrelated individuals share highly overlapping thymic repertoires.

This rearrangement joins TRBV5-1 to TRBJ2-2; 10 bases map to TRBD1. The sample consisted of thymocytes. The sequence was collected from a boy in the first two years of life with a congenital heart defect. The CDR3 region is CASSLLLIGTGDTGELFF. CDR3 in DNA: TGCGCCAGCAGCTTGCTTCTAATCGGGACAGGGGACACCGGGGAGCTGTTTTTT.